The 28 T cell receptor beta chains below all came from one sample that was sequenced in a study of STAT5B mutations in CD4+ large granular lymphocyte leukemia. Generated by immunoSEQ multiplex PCR, the TCRdb table keeps only in-frame clones and is missing some. The repertoire holds approximately 32,000 clones, with more than 70% as singletons. Sequencing was performed on CD4+ T cells from blood buffy coats. Receptors originate from a human donor in good health.

The chain joins TRBV7-2 to TRBJ1-2; the D is unclear. In germline, CDR1 is SGHTA, CDR2 FQGNSA. The CDR3 totals 12 residues. The V end was cut by 4 bases, the J end by 4 bases, with 7 bases between. The CDR3 bases are TGTGCCAGCAGCTCTACTAGCTATGGCTACACCTTC. It codes for CASSSTSYGYTF. The variable domain in full, with the rest retrieved from reference TRBV7-2 and TRBJ1-2, is GAGVSQSPSNKVTEKGKDVELRCDPISGHTALYWYRQSLGQGLEFLIYFQGNSAPDKSGLPSDRFSAERTGGSVSTLTIQRTQQEDSAVYLCASSSTSYGYTFGSGTRLTVV.

The CDR3 DNA reads as TGTGCCTGGAGTCGATTGAGGCAGGGGGTTATGAACACTGAAGCTTTCTTT. Translated: CAWSRLRQGVMNTEAFF. The rearrangement joins TRBV30 to TRBJ1-1; TRBD1 matches 7 bases. The length of the CDR3 is 17 residues. The ends lost 2 bases at V and 0 bases at J; junction bases unmatched: 12. The germline gives CDR1 GTSNPN, CDR2 SVGIG (reference sequence).

CDR3 nucleotides: TGTGCCATCAGGTCCGTTGCCGGGGAGCGCCATCGTAACTATGGCTACACCTTC. This sequence encodes CAIRSVAGERHRNYGYTF. This rearrangement joins TRBV10-3 to TRBJ1-2; D gene ambiguous. The germline gives CDR1 ENHRY, CDR2 SYGVKD. The CDR3 consists of 18 residues. V was pared by 6 bases and J by 1 base, with 24 bases between.

V gene TRBV5-1 combines with J gene TRBJ2-2, with D possibly matching TRBD1 (5 bases). The CDR3 runs to 14 residues. In germline, CDR1 is SGHRS, CDR2 YFSETQ. V was trimmed by 0 bases and J by 5 bases, leaving 8 bases between them. Written as DNA, the CDR3 is TGCGCCAGCAGCTTGGCAGGGCAGACCGGGGAGCTGTTTTTT. This translates into CASSLAGQTGELFF.

CDR3 protein: CASSAQGFTEAFF. CDR3 sequence (DNA): TGCGCCAGCAGCGCCCAGGGGTTCACTGAAGCTTTCTTT. The V gene is TRBV5-1, the J gene TRBJ1-1; tentative D call: TRBD1 (6 bases). CDR3 size: 13 residues. V lost 4 bases and J lost 4, with 11 bases in between. Germline assignment: CDR1 SGHRS and CDR2 YFSETQ.

The chain has TRBV30 and TRBJ1-5; tentative D call: TRBD1 (6 bases). The CDR3 runs to 13 residues. Germline values: CDR1 GTSNPN, CDR2 SVGIG (reference sequence). Trimming left V 1 base short and J 6 bases short, with 10 bases between. The CDR3 protein is CAWSGTVPQPQHF. DNA for the CDR3: TGTGCCTGGAGTGGGACAGTGCCTCAGCCCCAGCATTTT.

This clone was recorded once. J is TRBJ2-2 and V is TRBV7-6; possible D gene TRBD2, 6 bases. Germline CDR1 reads SGHVS; CDR2 reads FNYEAQ. Trimming shortened V by 0 bases and J by 6 bases, and 17 bases separated the two germline ends. The CDR3 is 17 residues long. The CDR3 reads CASSLAGGTGRSGELFF. In nucleotides, the CDR3 is TGTGCCAGCAGCTTAGCTGGGGGGACGGGTCGATCCGGGGAGCTGTTTTTT.

This chain links TRBV11-2 with TRBJ1-2; a possible D gene is TRBD1 (5 bases). The CDR3 runs 14 residues. CDR1 and CDR2 from the germline V gene are SGHAT and FQNNGV. The V gene lost 2 bases and the J gene lost 8 bases, with 15 bases spanning the gap. CDR3 in DNA: TGTGCCAGCAGCTTAAGGGGTCAGGGATGGGGCTACACCTTC. Protein sequence: CASSLRGQGWGYTF.

The V gene is TRBV5-6, the J gene TRBJ2-7, with 12 bases fitting TRBD2. The germline V gene has CDR1 SGHDT and CDR2 YYEEEE. The CDR3 is 16 amino acids. After removal of 0 bases from V and 9 bases from J, the junction contained 10 bases not matched to a gene. CDR3: CASSLASGRVVRVQYF. CDR3 bases: TGTGCCAGCAGCTTGGCTAGCGGGAGGGTCGTACGTGTGCAGTACTTC.

This clone was observed once. The chain combines TRBV30 with TRBJ2-1, with a weak D call TRBD2 (6 bases). This CDR3 has 13 residues. Trimming removed 0 bases at V and 10 bases at J, with 13 bases between. Germline CDR1 GTSNPN, CDR2 SVGIG (reference sequence). CDR3 DNA: TGTGCCTGGAGTGTCGGGGGTTTAGCGGAGCAGTTCTTC. Protein: CAWSVGGLAEQFF. The complete variable domain, with remaining parts taken from reference TRBV30 and TRBJ2-1, reads SQTIHQWPATLVQPVGSPLSLECTVEGTSNPNLYWYRQAAGRGLQLLFYSVGIGQISSEVPQNLSASRPQDRQFILSSKKLLLSDSGFYLCAWSVGGLAEQFFGPGTRLTVL.

V is TRBV9 and J is TRBJ2-1; 9 nucleotides agree with TRBD2. Trimming at V came to 4 bases and at J to 4 bases, leaving 6 bases not matched to a gene. CDR1 and CDR2 from the germline V gene are SGDLS and YYNGEE. The CDR3 runs to 15 residues. CDR3 in DNA: TGTGCCAGCAGCCCCAGCCTAGCGGGGTACAATGAGCAGTTCTTC. As protein: CASSPSLAGYNEQFF.

The count of this clone is one. This chain joins TRBV6-6 and TRBJ1-1; the match to TRBD1 covers 7 bases. J was trimmed by 11 bases and V by 6 bases; bases with no gene match: 6. Per germline, CDR1 MNHNY and CDR2 SVGAGI (reference sequence). The CDR3 has 11 residues. CDR3 amino acids: CASSKGAEAFF. In DNA, the CDR3 is TGTGCCAGCAGCAAGGGGGCGGAGGCTTTCTTT.

The V gene is TRBV7-3, the J gene TRBJ2-3; TRBD2 is a possible D gene (5 bases). The V end was cut by 1 base, the J end by 8 bases, with 13 bases between. CDR1 and CDR2 from the germline V gene are SGHTA and FQGTGA. This CDR3 comprises 14 residues. This CDR3 is CASSLRGGEGTQYF. DNA for the CDR3: TGTGCCAGCAGCTTAAGAGGAGGTGAAGGTACGCAGTATTTT.

This chain uses TRBV18 with TRBJ1-1; D is ambiguous. V lost 6 bases, J lost 2 bases, and 19 bases lay in between. The CDR3 loop spans 16 amino acids. CDR1 and CDR2 from the germline V gene are KGHSH and LQKENI. CDR3 sequence: CASSRLLSGSNTEAFF. The CDR3 nucleotides are TGTGCCAGCTCCCGTTTACTATCGGGATCTAACACTGAAGCTTTCTTT.

This clone was seen just once. DNA of the CDR3: TGTGCCAGTAGTATGGCTAAGTCGAGGACAGGGGGCAGTTCCTACAATGAGCAGTTCTTC. Translating gives CASSMAKSRTGGSSYNEQFF. The chain recombines TRBV19 with TRBJ2-1; TRBD1 matches 11 bases. The CDR3 contains 20 residues. V dropped 3 bases and J dropped 1; count of bases not matched to a gene: 14. Germline CDR1 is LNHDA and CDR2 is SQIVND (reference sequence).

The chain couples TRBV19 to TRBJ2-7; 8 nucleotides match TRBD1. V lost 5 bases, J lost 6 bases, and 15 bases stayed unmatched. This CDR3 region has 16 residues. CDR1 and CDR2 from the germline V gene are LNHDA and SQIVND (reference sequence). In nucleotides, the CDR3 is TGTGCCAGTAGTCTAGTTGGTCGGGACAGGTCGAGCGAGCAGTACTTC. It yields the protein CASSLVGRDRSSEQYF. The whole variable domain, filled in from reference TRBV19 and TRBJ2-7, reads DGGITQSPKYLFRKEGQNVTLSCEQNLNHDAMYWYRQDPGQGLRLIYYSQIVNDFQKGDIAEGYSVSREKKESFPLTVTSAQKNPTAFYLCASSLVGRDRSSEQYFGPGTRLTVT.

CDR3 coding DNA: TGTGCCAGCAGCTTAAATTCGGGACTAGCGGGAGATGAGCAGTTCTTC. This translates into CASSLNSGLAGDEQFF. The chain carries TRBV7-3 and TRBJ2-1, with 14 bases matching TRBD2. CDR1 is SGHTA and CDR2 is FQGTGA in the germline V gene. Losses at the gene ends were 1 base for V and 8 bases for J; bases not matched to a gene: 4. This CDR3 spans 16 amino acids.

The rearrangement links TRBV10-2 to TRBJ2-2; 8 nucleotides match TRBD2. The ends lost 8 bases at V and 1 base at J; junction bases unmatched: 9. Germline V gene data show CDR1 as WSHSY and CDR2 as SAAADI. The CDR3 loop spans 16 amino acids. This chain's CDR3 is CASPLFSGENTGELFF. CDR3 DNA sequence: TGCGCCAGCCCATTATTTAGCGGGGAGAACACCGGGGAGCTGTTTTTT.

The rearrangement joins TRBV7-8 to TRBJ2-4; D possibly corresponds to TRBD1 (6 bases). The CDR3 has 14 residues. With 5 bases removed from V and 7 bases from J, the gap between germline ends came to 15 bases. From germline, CDR1 is SGHVS and CDR2 FQNEAQ. The CDR3 nucleotides are TGTGCCAGCAGCCCGCGACAGGTTCCCAACATTCAGTACTTC. As protein: CASSPRQVPNIQYF.

This chain uses TRBV11-3 with TRBJ1-4; tentative D call: TRBD1 (6 bases). CDR1 is SGHNT, CDR2 YENEEA, per germline. V was pared by 3 bases and J by 7 bases, with 12 bases between. The CDR3 has 14 amino acids. The CDR3 DNA sequence: TGTGCCAGCAGCTTTTGGGGGCCAGGTGAAAAACTGTTTTTT. This sequence encodes CASSFWGPGEKLFF. The full variable domain, rest sourced from reference TRBV11-3 and TRBJ1-4, is EAGVVQSPRYKIIEKKQPVAFWCNPISGHNTLYWYLQNLGQGPELLIRYENEEAVDDSQLPKDRFSAERLKGVDSTLKIQPAELGDSAVYLCASSFWGPGEKLFFGSGTQLSVL.

The V gene is TRBV7-3, the J gene TRBJ2-7; 8 bases are shared with TRBD1. This CDR3 region has 13 residues. Germline V gene lookup returns CDR1 SGHTA and CDR2 FQGTGA. V gave up 5 bases and J gave up 4 bases; unmatched junction bases: 4. The CDR3 region has the DNA TGTGCCAGCAGCCCAAACAGGGGGTACGAGCAGTACTTC. It specifies CASSPNRGYEQYF.

This clone was detected once. The chain uses TRBV9 and TRBJ2-1; D not resolved. The CDR3 is 14 residues long. Germline CDR1 and CDR2: SGDLS and YYNGEE. V was cut by 0 bases and J by 10 bases, with 14 bases left in between. The CDR3 region has the DNA TGTGCCAGCAGCGTAGACGAAAGTGCGGACGAGCAGTTCTTC. This gives the protein CASSVDESADEQFF.

V gene TRBV5-4 combines with J gene TRBJ2-5; 7 nucleotides align to TRBD1. Germline CDR1 reads SGHNT; CDR2 reads YYREEE (reference sequence). Germline trimming cut 3 bases from V and 3 bases from J; bases unmatched to any gene: 8. The CDR3 is made up of 15 amino acids. The DNA of the CDR3 is TGTGCCAGCAGCTCGCCGACAGGGTGGGAAGAGACCCAGTACTTC. Translating it yields CASSSPTGWEETQYF.

This clone was seen a few times. In DNA, the CDR3 is TGTGCCAGCAGCTTAGTTCAGTGGAATAATGGCTACACCTTC. As protein: CASSLVQWNNGYTF. This sequence joins TRBV11-2 and TRBJ1-2, with D uncertain. The germline gives CDR1 SGHAT, CDR2 FQNNGV. Trimming cost V 1 base and J 6 bases, with 12 bases left between them. This CDR3 is 14 amino acids long.

This clone was picked up one time. This chain joins TRBV27 and TRBJ2-4, with D possibly being TRBD1 or TRBD2 (7 bases each). Trimming removed 6 bases from V and 0 bases from J, with 21 bases in between. CDR3 length: 18 amino acids. The germline gives CDR1 MNHEY, CDR2 SMNVEV (reference sequence). CDR3 DNA sequence: TGTGCCAGCAGCCAGGGGGGCGGGAGCGCACTAGCCAAAAACATTCAGTACTTC. Protein product: CASSQGGGSALAKNIQYF.

The V call is TRBV5-1, the J call TRBJ2-1, with D perhaps matching TRBD1 or TRBD2 (5 bases each). Germline-derived CDR1 and CDR2 are SGHRS and YFSETQ. The CDR3 has 13 amino acids. The V and J ends lost 0 bases and 10 bases respectively, with 11 bases between them. CDR3 region: CASSLVPGSEQFF. The DNA of the CDR3 is TGCGCCAGCAGCTTGGTTCCAGGGAGCGAGCAGTTCTTC.

J is TRBJ2-7 and V is TRBV7-2, with 9 bases aligning to TRBD1. Germline assignment: CDR1 SGHTA and CDR2 FQGNSA. The CDR3 runs 14 residues. V trimming: 6 bases; J trimming: 3 bases; junction bases outside the gene matches: 6. Here the CDR3 reads CASRPGTGNYEQYF. In DNA form, the CDR3 reads TGTGCCAGCAGACCCGGGACAGGGAACTACGAGCAGTACTTC.

The chain combines TRBV9 with TRBJ1-2; D remains ambiguous. CDR3 length: 16 amino acids. Trimming shortened V by 0 bases and J by 4 bases, and 16 bases separated the two germline ends. The germline gives CDR1 SGDLS, CDR2 YYNGEE. The CDR3 sequence: CASSVASTASSYGYTF. CDR3 nucleotide sequence: TGTGCCAGCAGCGTAGCTAGTACAGCCTCTAGCTATGGCTACACCTTC. The complete variable domain, with remaining parts taken from reference TRBV9 and TRBJ1-2, reads DSGVTQTPKHLITATGQRVTLRCSPRSGDLSVYWYQQSLDQGLQFLIQYYNGEERAKGNILERFSAQQFPDLHSELNLSSLELGDSALYFCASSVASTASSYGYTFGSGTRLTVV.